This record looks at one TCR beta chain sequence and its context. What it binds is unknown. These data come from a study of cytomegalovirus exposure and HLA in healthy donors. In the study overall: Inside one of the first data releases sat about 91 million unique TCRs taken from HLA-typed donors.

Study-level points and caveats: Per a later analysis, HLA-associated TCR beta chains showed more clonal expansion than other, equally common TCR beta chains.

A multiplex PCR was run with 60 Vbeta primers and 13 Jbeta primers. Assay used: immunoSEQ multiplex PCR; TCRdb lists only in-frame clones, some missing. The table records some 98,000 clones, 55% to 75% of them present only once. V was shortened by 3 bases and J by 9 bases, with 17 bases between the two germline ends. CDR3 length: 15 amino acids. Germline CDR1 and CDR2: LNHDA and SQIVND (reference sequence). The chain has TRBV19 and TRBJ2-2; TRBD1 is a possible D gene (5 bases). The receptor comes from a man over 45 in good health and CMV-seronegative. The sequencing sample was made of PBMCs. Here the CDR3 DNA reads TGTGCCAGTAGTATCTCCAGGGTCCATGTGCGGGAGCTGTTTTTT. Its translation: CASSISRVHVRELFF.